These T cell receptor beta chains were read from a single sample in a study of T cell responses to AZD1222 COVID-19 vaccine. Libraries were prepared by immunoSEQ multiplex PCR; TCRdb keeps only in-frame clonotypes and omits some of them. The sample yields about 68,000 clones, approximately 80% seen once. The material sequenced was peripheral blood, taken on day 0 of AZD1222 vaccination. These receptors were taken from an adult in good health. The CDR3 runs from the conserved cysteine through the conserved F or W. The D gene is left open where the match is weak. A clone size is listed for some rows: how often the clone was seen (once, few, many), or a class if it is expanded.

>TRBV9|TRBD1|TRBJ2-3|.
TGTGCCAGCAGCGTAGGGGGACAGATACTAGATACGCAGTATTTT
CASSVGGQILDTQYF
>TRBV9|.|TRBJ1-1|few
TGTGCCAGCAGCCCGCGCACGGGGGTGGGTGAAGCTTTCTTT
CASSPRTGVGEAFF
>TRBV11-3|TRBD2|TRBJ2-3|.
TGTGCCAGCAGCTTATCCTACCCTCCGGTGGGGGGGAGCACAGATACGCAGTATTTT
CASSLSYPPVGGSTDTQYF
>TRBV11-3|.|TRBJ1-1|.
TGTGCCAGCAGCCCCCATCTCGGGAACACTGAAGCTTTCTTT
CASSPHLGNTEAFF
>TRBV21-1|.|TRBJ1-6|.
TGTGCCAGCAGCGGCCGGTCCCCGGGACAGTTCGAACCCCTCCACTTT
CASSGRSPGQFEPLHF
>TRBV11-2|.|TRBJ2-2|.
TGTGCCAGCAGCTTACATGCGGGGGCAAACACCGGGGAGCTGTTTTTT
CASSLHAGANTGELFF
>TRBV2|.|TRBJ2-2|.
TGTGCCAGCAGGATGGAGTACTTGAACACCGGGGAGCTGTTTTTT
CASRMEYLNTGELFF
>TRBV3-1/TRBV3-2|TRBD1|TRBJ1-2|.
TGTGCCAGCAGCCATTCTCGAGGGGGCGATGGCTACACCTTC
CASSHSRGGDGYTF
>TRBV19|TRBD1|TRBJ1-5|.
TGTGCCAGTAGTATTGGGACAGCGAGCAATCAGCCCCAGCATTTT
CASSIGTASNQPQHF
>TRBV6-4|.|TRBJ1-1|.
TGTGCCAGTAGCACGGAGGAGAACACTGAAGCTTTCTTT
CASSTEENTEAFF
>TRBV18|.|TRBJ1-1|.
TGTGCCAGCTCACCCGAGGGAGGGGTGAACACTGAAGCTTTCTTT
CASSPEGGVNTEAFF
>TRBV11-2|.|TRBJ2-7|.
TGTGCCAGCAGCTTAGATGGGCCCCGCGGGAACCCCTACGAGCAGTACTTC
CASSLDGPRGNPYEQYF